The source of this T cell receptor (beta chain) is a study of shared clonotypes between healthy human individuals. TCRdb's copy holds only in-frame clones and misses some; the assay was immunoSEQ multiplex PCR. The sample lists 85,000 to 100,000 clones, roughly two thirds occurring once. Germline-derived CDR1 and CDR2 are SEHNR and FQNEAQ (reference sequence). This CDR3 region has 15 residues. After removal of 1 base from V and 0 bases from J, the junction contained 3 bases not matched to a gene. On this clone: Distinct nucleotide sequences in the sample also encode this CDR3.

This clonotype was obtained from a young man in good health. V is TRBV7-9 and J is TRBJ2-7; TRBD1 agrees at 7 bases. Source material: memory CD8+ T cells sorted from blood. Specified subset: CD45RO+ cells pooled with CCR7-negative TemRA cells. The CDR3 sequence is CASSLEGDSSYEQYF. In nucleotides, the CDR3 is TGTGCCAGCAGCTTAGAGGGGGACAGCTCCTACGAGCAGTACTTC.